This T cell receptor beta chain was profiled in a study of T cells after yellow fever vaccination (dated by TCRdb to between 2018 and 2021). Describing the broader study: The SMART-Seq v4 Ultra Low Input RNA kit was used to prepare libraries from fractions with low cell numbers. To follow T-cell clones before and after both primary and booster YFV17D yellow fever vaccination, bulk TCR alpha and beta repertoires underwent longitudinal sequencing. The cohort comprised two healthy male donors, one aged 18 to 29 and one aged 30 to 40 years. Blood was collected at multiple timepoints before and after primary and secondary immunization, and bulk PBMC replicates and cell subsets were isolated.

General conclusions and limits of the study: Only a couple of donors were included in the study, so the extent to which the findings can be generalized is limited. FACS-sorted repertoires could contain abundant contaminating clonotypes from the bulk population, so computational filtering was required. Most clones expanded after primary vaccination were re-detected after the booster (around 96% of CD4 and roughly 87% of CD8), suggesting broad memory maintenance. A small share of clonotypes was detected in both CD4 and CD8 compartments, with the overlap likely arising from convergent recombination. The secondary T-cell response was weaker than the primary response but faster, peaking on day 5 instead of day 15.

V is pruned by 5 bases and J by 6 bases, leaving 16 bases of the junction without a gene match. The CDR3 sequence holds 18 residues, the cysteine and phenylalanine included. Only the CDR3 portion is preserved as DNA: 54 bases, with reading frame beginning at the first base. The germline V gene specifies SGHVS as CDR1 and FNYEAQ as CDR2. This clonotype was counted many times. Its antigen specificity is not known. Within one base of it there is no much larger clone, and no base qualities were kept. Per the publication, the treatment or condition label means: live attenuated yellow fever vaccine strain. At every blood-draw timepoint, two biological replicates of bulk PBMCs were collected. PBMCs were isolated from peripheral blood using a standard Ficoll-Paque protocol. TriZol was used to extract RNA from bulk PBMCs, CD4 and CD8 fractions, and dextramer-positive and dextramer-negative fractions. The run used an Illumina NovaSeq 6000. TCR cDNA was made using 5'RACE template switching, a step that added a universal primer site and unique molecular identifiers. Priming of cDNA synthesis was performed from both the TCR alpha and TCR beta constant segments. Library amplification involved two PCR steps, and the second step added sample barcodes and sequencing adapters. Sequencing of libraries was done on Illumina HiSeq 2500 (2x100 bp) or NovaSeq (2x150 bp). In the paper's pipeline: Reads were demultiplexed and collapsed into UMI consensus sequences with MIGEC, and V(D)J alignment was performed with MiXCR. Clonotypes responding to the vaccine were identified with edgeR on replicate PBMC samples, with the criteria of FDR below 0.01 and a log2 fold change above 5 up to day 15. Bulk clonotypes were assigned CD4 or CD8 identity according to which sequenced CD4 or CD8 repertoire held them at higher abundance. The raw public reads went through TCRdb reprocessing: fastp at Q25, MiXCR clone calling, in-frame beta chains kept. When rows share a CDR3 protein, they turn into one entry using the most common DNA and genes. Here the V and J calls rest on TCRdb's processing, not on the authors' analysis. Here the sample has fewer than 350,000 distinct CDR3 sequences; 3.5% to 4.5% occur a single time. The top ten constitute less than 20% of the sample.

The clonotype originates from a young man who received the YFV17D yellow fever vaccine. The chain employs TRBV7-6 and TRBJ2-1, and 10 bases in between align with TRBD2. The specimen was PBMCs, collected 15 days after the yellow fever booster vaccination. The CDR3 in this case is CASSVISGGNDKVNEQFF. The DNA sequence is TGTGCCAGCAGCGTTATTAGCGGGGGGAACGATAAAGTCAATGAGCAGTTCTTC.